Described below is a single T cell receptor beta chain sequence and its context. TCRdb's table, derived via immunoSEQ multiplex PCR, lists solely in-frame clones and lacks some. This table holds millions of clones, over 85% found once. Trimming left V 0 bases short and J 0 bases short, with 9 bases between. CDR1 is LNHNV, CDR2 YYDKDF, per germline (reference sequence). This CDR3 contains 16 residues. The data were taken from a study of shared clonotypes between healthy human individuals. The sequence came from a young man in good health. Specimen: naive CD4+ T cells sorted from blood. Specified subset: CD45RA+ positively selected. The rearrangement links TRBV15 to TRBJ1-3; no clear D. The CDR3 region is CATSRDTAVSGNTIYF. The DNA of the CDR3 is TGTGCCACCAGCAGAGATACGGCAGTCTCTGGAAACACCATATATTTT. The full variable domain, in which reference TRBV15 and TRBJ1-3 provide the parts outside the CDR3, is DAMVIQNPRYQVTQFGKPVTLSCSQTLNHNVMYWYQQKSSQAPKLLFHYYDKDFNNEADTPDNFQSRRPNTSFCFLDIRSPGLGDTAMYLCATSRDTAVSGNTIYFGEGSWLTVV.